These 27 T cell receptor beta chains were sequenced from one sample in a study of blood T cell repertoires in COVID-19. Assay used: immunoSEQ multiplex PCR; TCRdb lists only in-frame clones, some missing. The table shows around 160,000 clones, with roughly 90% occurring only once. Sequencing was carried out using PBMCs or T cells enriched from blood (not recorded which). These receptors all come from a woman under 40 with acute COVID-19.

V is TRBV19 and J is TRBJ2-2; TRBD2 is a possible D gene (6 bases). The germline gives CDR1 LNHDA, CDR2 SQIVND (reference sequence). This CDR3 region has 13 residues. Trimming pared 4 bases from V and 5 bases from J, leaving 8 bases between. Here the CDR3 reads CASSTTSTGELFF. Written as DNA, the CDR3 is TGTGCCAGTAGTACGACTAGTACCGGGGAGCTGTTTTTT.

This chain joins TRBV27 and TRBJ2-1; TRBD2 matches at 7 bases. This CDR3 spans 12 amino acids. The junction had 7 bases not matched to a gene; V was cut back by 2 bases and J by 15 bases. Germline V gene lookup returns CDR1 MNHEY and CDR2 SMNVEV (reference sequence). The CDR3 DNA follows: TGTGCCAGCAGTTTACGACTAGCCCCTTTGTTCTTC. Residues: CASSLRLAPLFF.

CDR3 in amino acids: CASSDRQGRCEKLFF. CDR3 sequence (DNA): TGTGCCAGCAGCGACAGACAGGGGCGATGTGAAAAACTGTTTTTT. The chain combines TRBV3-1 (or the pseudogene TRBV3-2) with TRBJ1-4; 8 bases map to TRBD1. V shed 5 bases, J shed 7 bases, and the junction held 9 bases outside the gene matches. Germline values: CDR1 LGHDT, CDR2 YNNKEL (reference sequence). This CDR3 has 15 residues.

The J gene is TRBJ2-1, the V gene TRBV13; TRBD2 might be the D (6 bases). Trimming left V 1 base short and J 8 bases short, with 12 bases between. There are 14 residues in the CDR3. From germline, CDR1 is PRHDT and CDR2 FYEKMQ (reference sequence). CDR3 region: CASSLERTIDEQFF. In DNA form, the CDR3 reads TGTGCCAGCAGCTTAGAGAGGACTATCGATGAGCAGTTCTTC.

The CDR3 here is CASSLRLAQETQYF. CDR3 coding DNA: TGTGCCAGCAGCTTGCGACTAGCCCAAGAGACCCAGTACTTC. The gene calls are TRBV5-4 and TRBJ2-5, with 7 bases identical to TRBD2. The length of the CDR3 is 14 residues. The trim removed 1 base at V and 1 base at J, leaving 1 base unmatched. Germline loops: CDR1 SGHNT, CDR2 YYREEE (reference sequence).

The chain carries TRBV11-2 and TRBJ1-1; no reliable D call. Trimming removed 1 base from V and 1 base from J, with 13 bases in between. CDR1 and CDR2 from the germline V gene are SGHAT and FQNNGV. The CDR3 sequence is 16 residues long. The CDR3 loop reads CASSLGEAGGNTEAFF. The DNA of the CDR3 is TGTGCCAGCAGCTTAGGCGAGGCGGGCGGGAACACTGAAGCTTTCTTT.

This CDR3 reads CASSQFMEGDSYEQFF. In DNA form, the CDR3 reads TGTGCCAGCAGCCAATTCATGGAGGGCGACTCCTATGAGCAGTTCTTC. The V gene is TRBV3-1 (or the pseudogene TRBV3-2), the J gene TRBJ2-1, with a possible D match to TRBD2 (6 bases). The ends were cut back, 2 bases at V and 8 bases at J, with 19 bases in the middle. Germline loops: CDR1 LGHDT, CDR2 YNNKEL (reference sequence). The CDR3 spans 16 residues.

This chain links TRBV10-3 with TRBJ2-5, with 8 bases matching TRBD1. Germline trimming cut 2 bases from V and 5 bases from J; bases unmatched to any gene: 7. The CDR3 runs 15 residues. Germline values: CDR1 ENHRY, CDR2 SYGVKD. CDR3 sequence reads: CAISEDGQGSETQYF. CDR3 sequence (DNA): TGTGCCATCAGTGAGGACGGACAGGGCAGCGAGACCCAGTACTTC.

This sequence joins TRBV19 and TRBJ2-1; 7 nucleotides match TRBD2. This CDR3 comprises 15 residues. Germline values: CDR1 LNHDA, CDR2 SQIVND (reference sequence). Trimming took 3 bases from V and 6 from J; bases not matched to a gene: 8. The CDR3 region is CASSILWEGFNEQFF. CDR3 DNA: TGTGCCAGTAGTATTTTGTGGGAGGGCTTCAATGAGCAGTTCTTC.

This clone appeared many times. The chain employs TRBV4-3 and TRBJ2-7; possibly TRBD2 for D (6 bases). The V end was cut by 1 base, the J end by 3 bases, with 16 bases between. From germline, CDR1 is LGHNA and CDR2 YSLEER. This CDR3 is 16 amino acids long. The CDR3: CASSQGLGSGDYEQYF. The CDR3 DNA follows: TGCGCCAGCAGCCAAGGGTTGGGTTCGGGAGACTACGAGCAGTACTTC.

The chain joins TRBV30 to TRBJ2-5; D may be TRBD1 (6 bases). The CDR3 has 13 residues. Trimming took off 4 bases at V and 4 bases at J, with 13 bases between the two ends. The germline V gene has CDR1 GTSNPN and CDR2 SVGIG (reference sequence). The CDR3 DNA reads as TGTGCCTGGACCCCAGGGGTCCGAGAGACCCAGTACTTC. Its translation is CAWTPGVRETQYF.

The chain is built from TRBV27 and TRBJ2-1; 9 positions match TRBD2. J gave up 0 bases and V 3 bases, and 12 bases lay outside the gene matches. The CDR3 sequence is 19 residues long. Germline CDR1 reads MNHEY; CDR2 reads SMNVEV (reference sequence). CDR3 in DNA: TGTGCCAGCAGTTTTTCTCTATTTGGTAGCGGGGGCTCCTACAATGAGCAGTTCTTC. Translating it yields CASSFSLFGSGGSYNEQFF.

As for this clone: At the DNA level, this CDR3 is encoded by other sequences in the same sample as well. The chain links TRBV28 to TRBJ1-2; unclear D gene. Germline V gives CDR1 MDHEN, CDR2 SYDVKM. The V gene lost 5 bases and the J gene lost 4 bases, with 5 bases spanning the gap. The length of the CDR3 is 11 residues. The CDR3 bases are TGTGCCAGCAGTCCGAGCTATGGCTACACCTTC. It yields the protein CASSPSYGYTF.

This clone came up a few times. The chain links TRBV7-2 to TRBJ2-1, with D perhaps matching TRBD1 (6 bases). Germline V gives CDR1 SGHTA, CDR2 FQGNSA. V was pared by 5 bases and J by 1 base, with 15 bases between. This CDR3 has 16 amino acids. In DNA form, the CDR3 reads TGTGCCAGCAGCCCCCAGGGGCCCCTATCCTACAATGAGCAGTTCTTC. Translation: CASSPQGPLSYNEQFF.

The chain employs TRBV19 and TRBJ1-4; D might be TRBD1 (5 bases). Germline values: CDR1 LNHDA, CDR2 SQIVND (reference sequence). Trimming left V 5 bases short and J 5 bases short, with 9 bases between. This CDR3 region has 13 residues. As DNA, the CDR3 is TGTGCCAGTAGTGGCGGGACGAATGAAAAACTGTTTTTT. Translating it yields CASSGGTNEKLFF.

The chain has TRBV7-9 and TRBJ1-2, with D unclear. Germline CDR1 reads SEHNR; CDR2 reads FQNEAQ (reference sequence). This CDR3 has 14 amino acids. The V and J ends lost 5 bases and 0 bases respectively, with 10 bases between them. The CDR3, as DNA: TGTGCCAGCAGCCCGGAGGCCGCTAACTATGGCTACACCTTC. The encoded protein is CASSPEAANYGYTF.

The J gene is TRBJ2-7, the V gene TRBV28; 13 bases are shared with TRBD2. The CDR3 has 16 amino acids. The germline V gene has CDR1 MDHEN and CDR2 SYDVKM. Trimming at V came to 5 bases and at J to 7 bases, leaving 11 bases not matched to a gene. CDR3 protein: CASSLPRGLAGTEQYF. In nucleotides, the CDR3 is TGTGCCAGCAGTCTTCCTCGGGGACTAGCGGGAACAGAGCAGTACTTC.

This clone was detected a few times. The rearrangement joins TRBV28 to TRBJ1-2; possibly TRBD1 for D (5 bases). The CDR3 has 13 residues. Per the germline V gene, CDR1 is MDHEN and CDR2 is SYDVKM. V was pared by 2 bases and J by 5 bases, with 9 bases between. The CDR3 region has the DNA TGTGCCAGCAGTTTAGGGGGGAGATATGGCTACACCTTC. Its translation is CASSLGGRYGYTF.

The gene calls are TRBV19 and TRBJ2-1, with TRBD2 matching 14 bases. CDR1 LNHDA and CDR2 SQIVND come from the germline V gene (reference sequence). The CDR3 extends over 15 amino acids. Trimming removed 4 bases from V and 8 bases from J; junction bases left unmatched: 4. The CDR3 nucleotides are TGTGCCAGTAGTACGGGACTAGCGGGAGCCTATGAGCAGTTCTTC. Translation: CASSTGLAGAYEQFF.

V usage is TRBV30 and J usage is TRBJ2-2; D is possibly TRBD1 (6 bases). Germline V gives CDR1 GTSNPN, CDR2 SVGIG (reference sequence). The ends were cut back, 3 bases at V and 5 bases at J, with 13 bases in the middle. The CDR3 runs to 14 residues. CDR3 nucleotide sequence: TGTGCCTGGAGGTGGGGGCCGGGAACCGGGGAGCTGTTTTTT. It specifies CAWRWGPGTGELFF.

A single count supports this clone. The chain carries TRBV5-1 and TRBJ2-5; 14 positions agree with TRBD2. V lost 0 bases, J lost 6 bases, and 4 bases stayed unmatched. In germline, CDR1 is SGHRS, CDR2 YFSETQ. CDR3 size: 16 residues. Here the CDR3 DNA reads TGCGCCAGCAGCTTGGTGGGGACTAGCGGGAGACAGACCCAGTACTTC. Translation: CASSLVGTSGRQTQYF.

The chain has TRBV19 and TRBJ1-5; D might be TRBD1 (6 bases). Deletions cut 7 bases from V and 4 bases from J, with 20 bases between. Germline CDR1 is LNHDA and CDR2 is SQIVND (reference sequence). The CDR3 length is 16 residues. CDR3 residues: CASTERGGAPNQPQHF. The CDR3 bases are TGTGCCAGTACCGAAAGAGGGGGGGCCCCAAATCAGCCCCAGCATTTT.

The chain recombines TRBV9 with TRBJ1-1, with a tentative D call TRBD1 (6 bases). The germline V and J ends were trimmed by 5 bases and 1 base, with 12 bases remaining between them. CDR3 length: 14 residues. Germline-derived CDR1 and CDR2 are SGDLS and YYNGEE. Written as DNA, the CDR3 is TGTGCCAGCAGTCACAGGGTTTCGAACACTGAAGCTTTCTTT. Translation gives CASSHRVSNTEAFF.

CDR3 protein: CASSRGDSQETQYF. CDR3 DNA sequence: TGTGCCAGCAGCCGTGGGGACAGCCAAGAGACCCAGTACTTC. The rearrangement joins TRBV7-8 to TRBJ2-5, with 7 bases identical to TRBD1. CDR1 and CDR2 (germline): SGHVS, FQNEAQ. Trimming took 5 bases from V and 1 from J; bases not matched to a gene: 4. This CDR3 is built from 14 residues.

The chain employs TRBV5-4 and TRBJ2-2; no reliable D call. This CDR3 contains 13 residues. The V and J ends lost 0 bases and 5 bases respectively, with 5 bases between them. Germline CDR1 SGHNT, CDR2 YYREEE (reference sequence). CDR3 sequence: CASSLGGTGELFF. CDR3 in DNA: TGTGCCAGCAGCTTGGGAGGAACCGGGGAGCTGTTTTTT.

CDR3: CASSLKGARGGYEQYF. For the CDR3, the DNA is TGCGCCAGCAGCTTAAAGGGCGCCAGGGGCGGCTACGAGCAGTACTTC. The genes are TRBV5-1 and TRBJ2-7; TRBD1 might be the D (6 bases). Looked up from germline, CDR1 is SGHRS and CDR2 is YFSETQ. The CDR3 runs 16 residues. V lost 2 bases to trimming and J lost 3 bases, with 18 bases between them. The whole variable domain, remainder taken from reference TRBV5-1 and TRBJ2-7, is KAGVTQTPRYLIKTRGQQVTLSCSPISGHRSVSWYQQTPGQGLQFLFEYFSETQRNKGNFPGRFSGRQFSNSRSEMNVSTLELGDSALYLCASSLKGARGGYEQYFGPGTRLTVT.

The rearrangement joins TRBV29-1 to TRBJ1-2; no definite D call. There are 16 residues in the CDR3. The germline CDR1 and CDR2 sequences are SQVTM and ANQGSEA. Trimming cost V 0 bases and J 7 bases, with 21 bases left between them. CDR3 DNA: TGCAGCGTTGAAGAGATGAGGAGCAGACGTTCATCTGGCTACACCTTC. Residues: CSVEEMRSRRSSGYTF. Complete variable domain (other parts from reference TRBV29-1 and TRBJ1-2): SAVISQKPSRDICQRGTSLTIQCQVDSQVTMMFWYRQQPGQSLTLIATANQGSEATYESGFVIDKFPISRPNLTFSTLTVSNMSPEDSSIYLCSVEEMRSRRSSGYTFGSGTRLTVV.